The present TCR beta chain was sequenced within a study of prognosis after radiotherapy for stage I lung cancer. About the research overall: Stage I non-small cell lung cancer patients, who were enrolled in Nanjing, China, joined the cohort between early 2018 and January 2019. Approximately 14 of the patients presented with newly diagnosed primary stage I lung tumors; roughly 5 had oligometastatic NSCLC following surgical resection of the primary tumor.

The CDR3 consists of 16 residues. From germline, CDR1 is MNHNS and CDR2 SASEGT. J gave up 3 bases and V 4 bases, and 12 bases lay outside the gene matches. At each of two time points, around 6 milliliters of venous blood were taken. Two-round multiplex PCR on genomic DNA was the method by which TCR beta CDR3 was amplified. Specific primers for each TRBV and TRBJ gene were what first-round PCR used. TCRdb used MiXCR to reprocess the multiplex PCR reads, holding one entry per CDR3 protein. The data contain around 20,000 distinct CDR3 sequences, less than 70% of them singletons. The sequenced sample was PBMCs, obtained before or after stereotactic body radiation therapy (not recorded which). This chain joins TRBV6-1 and TRBJ2-7; 7 nucleotides match TRBD2. The clonotype comes from a donor at least 50 years old with non-small cell lung cancer. CDR3 bases: TGTGCCAGCAGTGCGGGGGGTAAGCGGGGCAACTACGAGCAGTACTTC. This codes for CASSAGGKRGNYEQYF.